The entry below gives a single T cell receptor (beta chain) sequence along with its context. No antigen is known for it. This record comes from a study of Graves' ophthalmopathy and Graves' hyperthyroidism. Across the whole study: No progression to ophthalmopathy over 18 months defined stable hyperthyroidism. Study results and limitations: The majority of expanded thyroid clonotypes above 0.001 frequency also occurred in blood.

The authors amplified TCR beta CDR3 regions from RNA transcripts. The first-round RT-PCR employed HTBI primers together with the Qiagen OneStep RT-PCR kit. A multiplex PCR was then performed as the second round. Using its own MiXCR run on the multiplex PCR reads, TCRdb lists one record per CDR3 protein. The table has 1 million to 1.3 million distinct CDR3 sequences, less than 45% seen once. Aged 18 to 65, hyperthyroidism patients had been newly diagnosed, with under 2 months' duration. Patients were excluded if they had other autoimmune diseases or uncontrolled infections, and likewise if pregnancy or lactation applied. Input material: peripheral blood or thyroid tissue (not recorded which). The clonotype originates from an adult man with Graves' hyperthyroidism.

In nucleotides, the CDR3 is TGCAGCGTAGTTGGAGATCAGGGCACGAACACCGGGGAGCTGTTTTTT. Translation gives CSVVGDQGTNTGELFF. The V and J genes are TRBV29-1 and TRBJ2-2; possible D gene TRBD1, 5 bases. Trimming removed 6 bases from V and 0 bases from J, with 17 bases in between. The CDR3 runs 16 residues. CDR1 and CDR2 from the germline V gene are SQVTM and ANQGSEA.